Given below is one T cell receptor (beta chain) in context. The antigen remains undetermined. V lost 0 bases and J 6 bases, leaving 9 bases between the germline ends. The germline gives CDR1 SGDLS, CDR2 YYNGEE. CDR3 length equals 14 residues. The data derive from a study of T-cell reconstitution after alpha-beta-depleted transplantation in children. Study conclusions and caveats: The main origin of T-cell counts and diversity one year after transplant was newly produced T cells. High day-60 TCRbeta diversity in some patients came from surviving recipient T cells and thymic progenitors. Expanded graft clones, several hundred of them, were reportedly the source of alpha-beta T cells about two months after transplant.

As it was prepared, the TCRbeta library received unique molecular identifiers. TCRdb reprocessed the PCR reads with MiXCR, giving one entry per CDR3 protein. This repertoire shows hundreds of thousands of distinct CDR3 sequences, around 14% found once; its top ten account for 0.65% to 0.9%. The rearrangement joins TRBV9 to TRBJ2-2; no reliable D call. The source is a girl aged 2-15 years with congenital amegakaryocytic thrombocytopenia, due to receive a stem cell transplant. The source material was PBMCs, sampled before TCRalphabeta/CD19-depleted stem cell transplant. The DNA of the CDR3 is TGTGCCAGCAGCGTAGAGATCAACCCCGGGGAGCTGTTTTTT. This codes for CASSVEINPGELFF.